This is a list of T cell receptor beta chains from one sample in a study of T-cell reconstitution after alpha-beta-depleted transplantation in children. TCRdb re-called the PCR reads with MiXCR, one entry per CDR3 protein. The sample carries 640,000 or so distinct CDR3 sequences, roughly 15% recorded once. Sequenced material: PBMCs from the stem cell graft donor, taken from the stem cell graft. All receptors come from a human donor who donated a stem cell graft to a child with acute myeloid leukemia. Both conserved end residues are part of each CDR3. D genes are given only for firm matches. Only part of the rows carry a size: once, few, many, or a class if the clone is expanded.

-	TRBJ1-5	many	TRBV12-3/TRBV12-4	TGTGCCAGCAGGGACAGTCGAGGGCATAGCAATCAGCCCCAGCATTTT	CASRDSRGHSNQPQHF
TRBD2	TRBJ2-1	many	TRBV20-1	TGCAGTGCTAGATCGACTAGCGGTGCCTACAATGAGCAGTTCTTC	CSARSTSGAYNEQFF
TRBD1	TRBJ1-5	many	TRBV20-1	TGCAGTGCTGGAGGGACAGGCGTTCAGCCCCAGCATTTT	CSAGGTGVQPQHF
-	TRBJ1-1	-	TRBV7-9	TGTGCCAGCAGCTTAATTACGGCCGCGGCCACTGAAGCTTTCTTT	CASSLITAAATEAFF
-	TRBJ1-5	many	TRBV20-1	TGCAGTGCTAGAGATTTGGCAGGCCCGGACAATCAGCCCCAGCATTTT	CSARDLAGPDNQPQHF
-	TRBJ1-2	-	TRBV9	TGTGCCAGCAGCCGGACGGGGGCGCGTGGCTACACCTTC	CASSRTGARGYTF
-	TRBJ1-4	-	TRBV15	TGTGCCACCGGAGGGGACGGTAATGAAAAACTGTTTTTT	CATGGDGNEKLFF
-	TRBJ2-3	-	TRBV20-1	TGCAGTGCTGGTCAGGACGGAGATACGCAGTATTTT	CSAGQDGDTQYF
-	TRBJ2-1	many	TRBV20-1	TGCAGTGCTAGTCTGGGGAGCGTATATGAGCAGTTCTTC	CSASLGSVYEQFF
-	TRBJ1-1	many	TRBV29-1	TGCAGCGTTGAAGATCGAGGAGGGAACACTGAAGCTTTCTTT	CSVEDRGGNTEAFF
-	TRBJ2-2	-	TRBV14	TGTGCCAGCAGCCGGTGGGATGCGGAGCTGTTTTTT	CASSRWDAELFF
TRBD1	TRBJ1-1	-	TRBV12-3/TRBV12-4	TGTGCCAGCAGTCAGACAGGGGCGGGAAGCTGGTTCTTT	CASSQTGAGSWFF
-	TRBJ1-5	few	TRBV20-1	TGCAGTGCTAGTATGACGGATTATAGCAATCAGCCCCAGCATTTT	CSASMTDYSNQPQHF
-	TRBJ2-1	many	TRBV6-2/TRBV6-3	TGTGCCAGCAGTCCTCATCACAATGAGCAGTTCTTC	CASSPHHNEQFF
-	TRBJ2-2	-	TRBV7-2	TGTGCCAGCAGCTGGCTGGGGAGCACCGGGGAGCTGTTTTTT	CASSWLGSTGELFF
TRBD2	TRBJ2-5	-	TRBV20-1	TGCAGTGCTAGGGGGCTTTCGAGCGGGGGGTTACAAGAGACCCAGTACTTC	CSARGLSSGGLQETQYF
-	TRBJ2-3	many	TRBV5-1	TGCGCCAGCAGTCTGGAGGGGGTCAGCACAGATACGCAGTATTTT	CASSLEGVSTDTQYF
-	TRBJ2-1	-	TRBV7-2	TGTGCCAGCAGCTTAGACTCCGCGGTACCCAATGAGCAGTTCTTC	CASSLDSAVPNEQFF
-	TRBJ1-1	many	TRBV15	TGTGCCACCAGCAGAGATCTAGGGGACACTGAAGCTTTCTTT	CATSRDLGDTEAFF
-	TRBJ1-5	-	TRBV20-1	TGCAGTGCTAGAGGACCCGGAGGTCAGCCCCAGCATTTT	CSARGPGGQPQHF
TRBD2	TRBJ2-5	-	TRBV4-1	TGCGCCAGCAGCCCTTGGGGGACTAGTGAAGAGACCCAGTACTTC	CASSPWGTSEETQYF
-	TRBJ1-2	few	TRBV21-1	TGTGCCAGCAGCAACAGGGGCCCTGATGGCTACACCTTC	CASSNRGPDGYTF
TRBD2	TRBJ2-2	-	TRBV6-5	TGTGCCAGCAGTTCCCTTAGTAGCGGGGTAGCGAACACCGCGGAGCTGTTTTTT	CASSSLSSGVANTAELFF
TRBD1	TRBJ2-1	-	TRBV13	TGTGCCAGCAGCTCCACCCAGGACAGGGGGCAATACAATGAGCAGTTCTTC	CASSSTQDRGQYNEQFF
TRBD2	TRBJ2-5	many	TRBV20-1	TGCAGTGCTGGGGAGGGACTCCCCGTAGGGGCCCAGTACTTC	CSAGEGLPVGAQYF
-	TRBJ1-1	few	TRBV5-1	TGCGCCAGCAGCTTGGATCAGGGTGAAGCTTTCTTT	CASSLDQGEAFF
-	TRBJ2-6	many	TRBV29-1	TGCAGCGTTGAAGTAGCCAGAAGCTCTGGGGCCAACGTCCTGACTTTC	CSVEVARSSGANVLTF
TRBD1	TRBJ2-3	many	TRBV5-1	TGCGCCAGCAGCCGGACAGGGCTCACAGATACGCAGTATTTT	CASSRTGLTDTQYF
-	TRBJ2-3	-	TRBV12-3/TRBV12-4	TGTGCCAGCAGTTTCCTAGCGTCGGGCACAGATACGCAGTATTTT	CASSFLASGTDTQYF
-	TRBJ1-1	many	TRBV20-1	TGCAGTGCTAGGGACGGGGACGGGAACACTGAAGCTTTCTTT	CSARDGDGNTEAFF